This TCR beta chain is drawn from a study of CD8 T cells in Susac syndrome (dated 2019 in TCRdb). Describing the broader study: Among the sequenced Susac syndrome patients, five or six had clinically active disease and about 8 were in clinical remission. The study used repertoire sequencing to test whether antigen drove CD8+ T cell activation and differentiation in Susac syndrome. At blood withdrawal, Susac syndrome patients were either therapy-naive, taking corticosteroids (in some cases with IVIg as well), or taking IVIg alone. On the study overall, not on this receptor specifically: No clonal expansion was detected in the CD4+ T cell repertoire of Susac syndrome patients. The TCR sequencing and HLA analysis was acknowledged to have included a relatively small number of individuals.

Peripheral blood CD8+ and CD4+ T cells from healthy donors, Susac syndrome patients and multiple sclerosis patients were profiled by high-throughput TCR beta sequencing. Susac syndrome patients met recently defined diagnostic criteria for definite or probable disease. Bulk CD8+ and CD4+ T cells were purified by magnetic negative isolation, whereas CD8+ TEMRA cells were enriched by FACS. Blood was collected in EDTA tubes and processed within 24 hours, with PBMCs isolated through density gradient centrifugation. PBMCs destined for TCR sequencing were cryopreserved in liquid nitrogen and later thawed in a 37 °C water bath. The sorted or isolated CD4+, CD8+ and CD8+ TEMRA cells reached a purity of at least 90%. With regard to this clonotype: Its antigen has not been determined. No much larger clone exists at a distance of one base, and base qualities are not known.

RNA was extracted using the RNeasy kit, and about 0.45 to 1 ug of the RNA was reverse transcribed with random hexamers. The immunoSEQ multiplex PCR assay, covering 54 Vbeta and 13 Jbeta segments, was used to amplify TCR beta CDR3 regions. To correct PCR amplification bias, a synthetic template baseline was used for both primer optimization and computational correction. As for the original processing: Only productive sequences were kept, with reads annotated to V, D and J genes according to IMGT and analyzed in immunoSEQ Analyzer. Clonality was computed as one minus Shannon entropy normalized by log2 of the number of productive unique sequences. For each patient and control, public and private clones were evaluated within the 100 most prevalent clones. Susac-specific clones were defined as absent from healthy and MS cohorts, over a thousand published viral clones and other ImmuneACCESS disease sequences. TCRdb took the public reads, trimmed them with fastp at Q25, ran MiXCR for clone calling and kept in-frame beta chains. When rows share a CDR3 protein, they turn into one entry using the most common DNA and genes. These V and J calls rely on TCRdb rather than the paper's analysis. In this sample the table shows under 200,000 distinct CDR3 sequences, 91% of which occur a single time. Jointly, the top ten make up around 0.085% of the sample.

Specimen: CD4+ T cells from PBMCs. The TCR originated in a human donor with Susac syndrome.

The CDR3 protein: CAWSAGGLNTEAFF. The sequenced DNA is TGTGCCTGGAGCGCAGGGGGCCTGAACACTGAAGCTTTCTTT. The receptor chain draws on TRBV30 and TRBJ1-1; TRBD1 matches 8 bases in the middle. V loses 3 bases at its end and J loses 0 bases; junction bases beyond the gene matches: 3. The germline V gene (reference sequence) sets CDR1 to GTSNPN and CDR2 to SVGIG. The CDR3 sequence holds 14 residues, the cysteine and phenylalanine included. Just the 42-base CDR3 DNA is kept, in frame starting at base 1.